This TCR beta chain was captured in a study of blood T cell repertoires in COVID-19. The overall study: Italy, Spain and the United States were the sources of the convalescent and acute COVID-19 samples.

As processed by the authors: Nucleated cell counts were estimated from reference gene primer amplification. Libraries were prepared by immunoSEQ multiplex PCR; TCRdb keeps only in-frame clonotypes and omits some of them. V, J and clone size are taken as reported in that table, and D and trimming were inferred from the DNA itself. The sample lists 450,000 to 500,000 clones, 70% to 90% occurring once. The receptor's source is a human donor in a cohort sampled during active COVID-19. Material: peripheral blood.

CDR3 in DNA: TGTGCCAGCAGCCAAGATTTTCGGGGGAGTGAAGAGACCCAGTACTTC. This sequence encodes CASSQDFRGSEETQYF. The chain carries TRBV3-1 (or the pseudogene TRBV3-2) and TRBJ2-5, with D possibly TRBD2 on 6 matching bases. Trimming cost V 0 bases and J 3 bases, with 14 bases left between them. The CDR3 length is 16 residues. Germline values: CDR1 LGHDT, CDR2 YNNKEL (reference sequence).